A selection of T cell receptor beta chains follows, all from one sample in a study of T cells in Graves' hyperthyroidism and ophthalmopathy. One entry per CDR3 protein results from TCRdb running MiXCR on the multiplex PCR reads. The data contain 550,000 to 800,000 distinct CDR3 sequences, roughly 17% of them singletons. The sequenced sample was blood. Receptor source: a young man with Graves' hyperthyroidism. CDR3s include the opening cysteine and the closing phenylalanine or tryptophan. Fields, in order: J gene, V gene, CDR3 protein.

TRBJ2-7,TRBV28,CASSPSSESSYEQYF
TRBJ2-5,TRBV29-1,CSARTGSPGETQYF
TRBJ2-2,TRBV6-1,CASSGLGELFF
TRBJ2-7,TRBV6-2/TRBV6-3,CASRSRPPPYEQYF
TRBJ1-1,TRBV5-1,CASSLAAGGSTEAFF
TRBJ1-1,TRBV7-9,CASSLPVGGNTEAFF
TRBJ2-1,TRBV7-9,CASSLRRRDYNEQFF
TRBJ2-7,TRBV12-3/TRBV12-4,CASTFWGGEQYF
TRBJ2-7,TRBV28,CASSTSGGSSYGQYF
TRBJ1-3,TRBV28,CASSRQGGGNTIYF
TRBJ2-2,TRBV27,CASSLSEVDSTGELFF
TRBJ2-7,TRBV15,CATGREGTAKQYF
TRBJ2-5,TRBV9,CASSVGAGGGETQYF
TRBJ2-5,TRBV3-1,CASNFNRGRTETQYF
TRBJ2-3,TRBV18,CASSPFGATDTQYF
TRBJ1-3,TRBV6-2/TRBV6-3,CASSSGQGLSGNTIYF
TRBJ1-4,TRBV7-9,CASSLRGREKLFF
TRBJ2-7,TRBV20-1,CSAWESPQEEQYF
TRBJ2-7,TRBV28,CASSLSGTRSYEQYF
TRBJ2-1,TRBV29-1,CSASSGSGHNEQFF
TRBJ2-1,TRBV6-1,CASSESLRPPQFF
TRBJ2-2,TRBV30,CACHLGELFF
TRBJ2-3,TRBV29-1,CSVTIGHYTDTQYF
TRBJ1-3,TRBV5-6,CASSLPGDGNTIYF
TRBJ2-2,TRBV9,CASSVGSPGELFF
TRBJ2-2,TRBV6-1,CASSTGTGGTGELFF
TRBJ2-2,TRBV12-3/TRBV12-4,CASSRDRLVLPGELFF
TRBJ1-1,TRBV19,CASIKDIMNTEAFF
TRBJ1-1,TRBV20-1,CSAREDLNTEAFF
TRBJ2-3,TRBV14,CASSYWGITDTQYF
TRBJ2-7,TRBV28,CASSSLAGGPDEQYF
TRBJ2-1,TRBV27,CASQMGGSNEQFF
TRBJ2-1,TRBV28,CASSIVSGAIRNEQFF
TRBJ2-5,TRBV28,CASSPQFSRETQYF
TRBJ2-3,TRBV14,CASSHRPGLGEDTQYF
TRBJ2-1,TRBV12-3/TRBV12-4,CASSLAPGQGGDNEQFF
TRBJ2-1,TRBV6-1,CASSPLLSGNEQFF
TRBJ2-5,TRBV20-1,CSAEDRQETQYF
TRBJ2-7,TRBV27,CASSSDREPPREQYF
TRBJ2-1,TRBV6-1,CAIRTVNNEQFF
TRBJ1-2,TRBV29-1,CSVVIDYGYTF
TRBJ2-7,TRBV27,CASSLRGTSGTYEQYF
TRBJ2-7,TRBV19,CASKPHGSYEQYF
TRBJ2-3,TRBV7-8,CASSSSMGANTQYF
TRBJ2-3,TRBV2,CASSEDKGIWGTDTQYF